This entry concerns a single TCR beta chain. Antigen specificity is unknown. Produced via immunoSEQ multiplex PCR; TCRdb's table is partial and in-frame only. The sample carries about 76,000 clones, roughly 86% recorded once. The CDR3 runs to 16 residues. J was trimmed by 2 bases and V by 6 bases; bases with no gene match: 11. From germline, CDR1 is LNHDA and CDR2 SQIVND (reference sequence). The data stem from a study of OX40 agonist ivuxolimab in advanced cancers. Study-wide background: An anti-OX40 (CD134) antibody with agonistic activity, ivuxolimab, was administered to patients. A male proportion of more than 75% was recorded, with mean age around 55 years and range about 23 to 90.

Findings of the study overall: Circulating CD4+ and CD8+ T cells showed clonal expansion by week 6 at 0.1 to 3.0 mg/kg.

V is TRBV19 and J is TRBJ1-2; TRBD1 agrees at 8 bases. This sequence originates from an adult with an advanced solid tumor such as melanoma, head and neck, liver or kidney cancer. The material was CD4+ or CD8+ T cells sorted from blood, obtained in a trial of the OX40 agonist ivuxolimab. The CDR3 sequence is CASSQGAISLNYGYTF. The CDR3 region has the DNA TGTGCCAGTAGCCAGGGGGCGATCTCCTTGAACTATGGCTACACCTTC. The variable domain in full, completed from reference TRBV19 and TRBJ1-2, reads DGGITQSPKYLFRKEGQNVTLSCEQNLNHDAMYWYRQDPGQGLRLIYYSQIVNDFQKGDIAEGYSVSREKKESFPLTVTSAQKNPTAFYLCASSQGAISLNYGYTFGSGTRLTVV.